This TCR beta chain comes out of a study of cytomegalovirus exposure and HLA in healthy donors. About the study: Counted in an early data release were about 80 million unique TCRs from HLA-typed donors. Study conclusions and caveats: TCR beta sequences numbering roughly 16,000 were associated with HLA alleles at 0.05 false discovery rate in a later analysis. Among the most significant clusters, several appeared linked to common viral pathogens in a later analysis. A cluster of highly shared sequence variants was likely a sequencing artifact.

The PCR contained 60 Vbeta and 13 Jbeta primers. The protocol was immunoSEQ multiplex PCR, while the TCRdb copy is restricted to in-frame clones and leaves out a portion. The top ten clones hold approximately 7.6% of a sample with 60,000 to 90,000 clones, about 70% of them seen once. This clone was observed a few times. What it recognizes is unknown. This receptor was identified in a man in his forties in good health and CMV-seropositive. Material for sequencing was PBMCs.

Written as DNA, the CDR3 is TGTGCCAGCAGCTTACAGGGTGCTTCTGGCGAGACCCAGTACTTC. As protein: CASSLQGASGETQYF. The chain joins TRBV7-3 to TRBJ2-5; a possible D gene is TRBD1 (5 bases). V gave up 2 bases and J gave up 5 bases, with 15 bases separating them. The CDR3 totals 15 residues. Germline V CDR1 and CDR2: SGHTA, FQGTGA.